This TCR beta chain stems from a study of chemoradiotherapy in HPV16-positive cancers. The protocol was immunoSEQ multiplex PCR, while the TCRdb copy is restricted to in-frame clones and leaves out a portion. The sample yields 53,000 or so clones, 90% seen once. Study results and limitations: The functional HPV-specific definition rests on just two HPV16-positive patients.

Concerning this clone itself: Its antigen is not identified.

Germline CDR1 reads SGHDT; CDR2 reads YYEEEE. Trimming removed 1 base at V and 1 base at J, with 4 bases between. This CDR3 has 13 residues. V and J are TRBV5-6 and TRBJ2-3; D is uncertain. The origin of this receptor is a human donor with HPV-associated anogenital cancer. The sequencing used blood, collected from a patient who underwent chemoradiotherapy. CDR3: CASSLTGTDTQYF. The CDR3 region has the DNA TGTGCCAGCAGCTTGACTGGCACAGATACGCAGTATTTT.